The 25 T cell receptor beta chains reported below all come from one sample, sequenced in a study of blood T cell repertoires in COVID-19. Assay used: immunoSEQ multiplex PCR; TCRdb lists only in-frame clones, some missing. The sample has roughly 190,000 clones; roughly 80% are singletons. Sequenced material: peripheral blood. The receptors originated from a man in his fifties or sixties with acute or convalescent COVID-19.

The table lists this clone with a count of one. V is TRBV24-1 and J is TRBJ2-3; 11 bases agree with TRBD2. The germline gives CDR1 KGHDR, CDR2 SFDVKD. The CDR3 sequence is 18 residues long. V lost 5 bases, J lost 2 bases, and 11 bases stayed unmatched. CDR3 region: CATSAPTPSGGPTDTQYF. CDR3 nucleotides: TGTGCCACCAGTGCCCCCACCCCTAGCGGGGGGCCCACAGATACGCAGTATTTT.

The rearrangement uses TRBV6-5 and TRBJ2-1; 7 bases agree with TRBD2. The CDR3 covers 15 residues. J gave up 0 bases and V 5 bases, and 4 bases lay outside the gene matches. CDR1 is MNHEY and CDR2 is SVGAGI in the germline V gene. CDR3 sequence (DNA): TGTGCCAGCAGTCGAAGCGGGACCTCCTACAATGAGCAGTTCTTC. As protein: CASSRSGTSYNEQFF.

The rearrangement links TRBV5-1 to TRBJ2-7; TRBD1 matches at 9 bases. Trimming at V came to 0 bases and at J to 0 bases, leaving 4 bases not matched to a gene. Germline V gives CDR1 SGHRS, CDR2 YFSETQ. This CDR3 has 16 amino acids. The CDR3 DNA reads TGCGCCAGCAGCTTGGCGGGACAGGGAAGCTCCTACGAGCAGTACTTC. As protein: CASSLAGQGSSYEQYF. The full variable domain, in which reference TRBV5-1 and TRBJ2-7 provide the parts outside the CDR3, is KAGVTQTPRYLIKTRGQQVTLSCSPISGHRSVSWYQQTPGQGLQFLFEYFSETQRNKGNFPGRFSGRQFSNSRSEMNVSTLELGDSALYLCASSLAGQGSSYEQYFGPGTRLTVT.

V is TRBV5-4 and J is TRBJ2-2; 11 bases fit TRBD2. CDR1 and CDR2 (germline): SGHNT, YYREEE (reference sequence). With V trimmed by 6 bases and J by 5 bases, 9 bases remained unmatched. The CDR3 totals 16 residues. CDR3 nucleotides: TGTGCCAGCACCCCGAGACTAGCGGGGAGAACCGGGGAGCTGTTTTTT. Translation: CASTPRLAGRTGELFF.

The table lists this clone with a few counts. V and J are TRBV3-1 (or the pseudogene TRBV3-2) and TRBJ1-5, with D possibly being TRBD1 (6 bases). Trimming pared 6 bases from V and 3 bases from J, leaving 15 bases between. Germline loops: CDR1 LGHDT, CDR2 YNNKEL (reference sequence). The CDR3 spans 15 residues. Written as DNA, the CDR3 is TGTGCCAGCAGTCTCGACAGGAACATCAATCAGCCCCAGCATTTT. It yields the protein CASSLDRNINQPQHF.

The chain carries TRBV4-1 and TRBJ2-3; D may be TRBD2 (6 bases). The V end lost 10 bases, the J end lost 0 bases, and 17 bases lay between the germline ends. Germline V gene data show CDR1 as MGHRA and CDR2 as YSYEKL. This CDR3 region has 15 residues. The CDR3 DNA reads TGCGCCACCGGGGGTAGCGGCTTTAGCACAGATACGCAGTATTTT. It yields the protein CATGGSGFSTDTQYF.

V usage is TRBV6-5 and J usage is TRBJ2-1; D may be TRBD2 (6 bases). The V end was cut by 5 bases, the J end by 6 bases, with 17 bases between. Germline CDR1 reads MNHEY; CDR2 reads SVGAGI. The length of the CDR3 is 15 residues. The CDR3 protein is CASSPSAGVFNEQFF. The CDR3, as DNA: TGTGCCAGCAGTCCTAGCGCGGGCGTCTTCAATGAGCAGTTCTTC.

The chain employs TRBV21-1 and TRBJ1-1; the table's D call, TRBD1, was not checked against the DNA. TRBV21-1 is a recognized pseudogene. This CDR3 comprises 14 residues. CDR3 amino acids: CASSSQGRITEAFF. CDR3 bases: TGTGCCAGCAGTTCACAGGGTCGGATCACTGAAGCTTTCTTT.

J is TRBJ1-3 and V is TRBV5-1, with D tentatively TRBD1 (6 bases). CDR3 length equals 16 residues. Germline V gene sequence: CDR1 SGHRS, CDR2 YFSETQ. V lost 3 bases, J lost 0 bases, and 13 bases lay in between. The CDR3 reads CASSWIFRGSGNTIYF. CDR3 nucleotides: TGCGCCAGCAGCTGGATATTCAGGGGCTCTGGAAACACCATATATTTT.

The V gene is TRBV10-3, the J gene TRBJ1-1; no clear D. Germline V gene sequence: CDR1 ENHRY, CDR2 SYGVKD. Deletions cut 7 bases from V and 3 bases from J, with 12 bases between. CDR3 length: 13 amino acids. CDR3 residues: CAITNTRDTEAFF. The CDR3 DNA is TGTGCCATCACCAATACCCGGGACACTGAAGCTTTCTTT.

The genes are TRBV19 and TRBJ2-7, with 8 bases aligning to TRBD2. Germline CDR1 and CDR2: LNHDA and SQIVND (reference sequence). Trimming cost V 2 bases and J 0 bases; bases outside gene matches: 3. The CDR3 totals 15 residues. Here the CDR3 DNA reads TGTGCCAGTAGTATACACGGGAGGGCCTCCTACGAGCAGTACTTC. As protein: CASSIHGRASYEQYF.

This chain joins TRBV6-6 and TRBJ2-7; D may be TRBD2 (5 bases). The V end was cut by 5 bases, the J end by 3 bases, with 20 bases between. Germline V gives CDR1 MNHNY, CDR2 SVGAGI (reference sequence). CDR3 length: 16 residues. The CDR3 DNA reads TGTGCCAGCAGTAATCAAGCGAGGGCAGTCCTCTACGAGCAGTACTTC. It translates to CASSNQARAVLYEQYF.

The chain has TRBV28 and TRBJ1-5, with 7 bases lining up with TRBD1. The junction had 7 bases not matched to a gene; V was cut back by 6 bases and J by 5 bases. The germline CDR1 and CDR2 sequences are MDHEN and SYDVKM. CDR3 length equals 14 residues. This CDR3 reads CASRAGTAHQPQHF. The CDR3 coding sequence is TGTGCCAGCAGGGCCGGGACAGCACATCAGCCCCAGCATTTT.

This clone has only a few counts. The chain uses TRBV6-2 or TRBV6-3 and TRBJ2-6; perhaps TRBD2 as D (7 bases). Germline V gene sequence: CDR1 MNHEY, CDR2 SVGEGT. This CDR3 region has 16 residues. V gave up 2 bases and J gave up 2 bases, with 10 bases separating them. The CDR3 here is CASSYGGGPGANVLTF. CDR3 coding DNA: TGTGCCAGCAGTTACGGGGGGGGCCCTGGGGCCAACGTCCTGACTTTC.

V and J are TRBV2 and TRBJ2-1; 11 nucleotides match TRBD2. V gave up 4 bases and J gave up 10 bases; unmatched junction bases: 6. The CDR3 length is 14 residues. CDR1 is SNHLY and CDR2 is FYNNEI in the germline V gene. The CDR3 bases are TGTGCCAGCAGTGGTAGCGGGGGGGCTAGGGAGCAGTTCTTC. It is translated as CASSGSGGAREQFF.

As for this clone: The same CDR3 arises from other DNA sequences in this sample as well. The chain joins TRBV27 to TRBJ2-3; D gene unclear. Trimming took 4 bases from V and 2 from J, leaving 4 bases between them. The CDR3 has 12 amino acids. Germline CDR1 MNHEY, CDR2 SMNVEV (reference sequence). The CDR3 DNA is TGTGCCAGCAGTTCCTACACAGATACGCAGTATTTT. The encoded protein is CASSSYTDTQYF.

V usage is TRBV6-6 and J usage is TRBJ2-5; TRBD2 matches 12 bases. Per the germline V gene, CDR1 is MNHNY and CDR2 is SVGAGI (reference sequence). Trimming removed 5 bases from V and 0 bases from J; junction bases left unmatched: 13. CDR3 length equals 19 residues. Here the CDR3 reads CASSRLGLAGRAYQETQYF. CDR3 nucleotide sequence: TGTGCCAGCAGTCGTCTCGGACTAGCGGGGAGGGCCTACCAAGAGACCCAGTACTTC.

This chain joins TRBV5-6 and TRBJ2-5; 10 nucleotides match TRBD1. V was clipped by 2 bases and J by 5 bases; unmatched bases: 9. The length of the CDR3 is 16 residues. Per the germline V gene, CDR1 is SGHDT and CDR2 is YYEEEE. The CDR3 DNA is TGTGCCAGCAGCTTTATATATGACAGGGGGCAGGAGACCCAGTACTTC. Encoded protein: CASSFIYDRGQETQYF.

The chain recombines TRBV19 with TRBJ1-5, with D tentatively TRBD1 (6 bases). This CDR3 is built from 16 residues. Trimming stripped 6 bases from V and 1 base from J, with 16 bases between. Germline V gene lookup returns CDR1 LNHDA and CDR2 SQIVND (reference sequence). For the CDR3, the DNA is TGTGCCAGTAGCCTCCCCCGGGGGGCGAGCAATCAGCCCCAGCATTTT. Protein sequence: CASSLPRGASNQPQHF. Full variable domain (rest looked up from reference TRBV19 and TRBJ1-5): DGGITQSPKYLFRKEGQNVTLSCEQNLNHDAMYWYRQDPGQGLRLIYYSQIVNDFQKGDIAEGYSVSREKKESFPLTVTSAQKNPTAFYLCASSLPRGASNQPQHFGDGTRLSIL.

This chain connects TRBV5-1 to TRBJ2-2; maybe TRBD2 (6 bases). The germline gives CDR1 SGHRS, CDR2 YFSETQ. This CDR3 region has 15 residues. V lost 5 bases to trimming and J lost 0 bases, with 11 bases between them. The CDR3 DNA is TGCGCCAGCAGGTCGGGACTCCCGAACACCGGGGAGCTGTTTTTT. It is translated as CASRSGLPNTGELFF.

The chain is built from TRBV4-1 and TRBJ1-2, with 7 nucleotides matching TRBD1. CDR1 and CDR2 (germline): MGHRA, YSYEKL. The CDR3 is 13 residues long. V lost 3 bases, J lost 8 bases, and 6 bases stayed unmatched. The CDR3 spells CASSHTNRGGYTF. The CDR3 nucleotides read TGCGCCAGCAGCCACACAAACAGGGGAGGCTACACCTTC.

The chain combines TRBV5-1 with TRBJ1-2; perhaps TRBD1 as D (6 bases). Germline CDR1 reads SGHRS; CDR2 reads YFSETQ. The CDR3 contains 16 residues. Deletions cut 4 bases from V and 6 bases from J, with 22 bases between. Here the CDR3 reads CASSPNTGSLTNGYTF. CDR3 nucleotide sequence: TGCGCCAGCAGCCCGAACACAGGGTCTCTAACTAATGGCTACACCTTC. Complete variable domain (other parts from reference TRBV5-1 and TRBJ1-2): KAGVTQTPRYLIKTRGQQVTLSCSPISGHRSVSWYQQTPGQGLQFLFEYFSETQRNKGNFPGRFSGRQFSNSRSEMNVSTLELGDSALYLCASSPNTGSLTNGYTFGSGTRLTVV.

The V call is TRBV2, the J call TRBJ1-5; a weak D match, TRBD1 (5 bases). CDR1 and CDR2 (germline): SNHLY, FYNNEI. V lost 7 bases to trimming and J lost 0 bases, with 13 bases between them. The CDR3 sequence is 15 residues long. The CDR3 sequence: CASTGVGYSNQPQHF. For the CDR3, the DNA is TGTGCCAGCACGGGGGTTGGGTATAGCAATCAGCCCCAGCATTTT.

This clone was detected a few times. V and J are TRBV27 and TRBJ2-7, with D possibly matching TRBD1 (5 bases). The CDR3 covers 12 residues. Germline values: CDR1 MNHEY, CDR2 SMNVEV (reference sequence). Trimming removed 4 bases from V and 4 bases from J, with 8 bases in between. In nucleotides, the CDR3 is TGTGCCAGCAGTTCCTCAGGGTACGAGCAGTACTTC. This codes for CASSSSGYEQYF.

CDR3 nucleotide sequence: TGTGCCAGCAGGGGGGGACAGGGAGAAGAGCAGTACTTC. Protein product: CASRGGQGEEQYF. The V call is TRBV12-3 or TRBV12-4, the J call TRBJ2-7; TRBD1 matches at 9 bases. CDR3 size: 13 residues. V gave up 6 bases and J gave up 7 bases; unmatched junction bases: 7.